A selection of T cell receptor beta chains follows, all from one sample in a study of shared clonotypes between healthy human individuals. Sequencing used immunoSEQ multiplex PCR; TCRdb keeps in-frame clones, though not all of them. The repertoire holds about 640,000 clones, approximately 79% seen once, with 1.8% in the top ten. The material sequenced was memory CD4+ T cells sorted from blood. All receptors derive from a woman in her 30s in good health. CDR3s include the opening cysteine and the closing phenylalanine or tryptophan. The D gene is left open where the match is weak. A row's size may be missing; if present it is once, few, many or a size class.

CDR3aa: CASNLDRRAPEQYF
CDR3nt: TGCGCCAGCAACCTCGATCGCAGGGCGCCCGAGCAGTACTTC
j_gene: TRBJ2-7
abundance: few
d_gene: NA
v_gene: TRBV10-2

CDR3aa: CASRSEQVQETQYF
CDR3nt: TGTGCCAGCAGGTCGGAACAGGTACAAGAGACCCAGTACTTC
j_gene: TRBJ2-5
abundance: NA
d_gene: NA
v_gene: TRBV7-9

CDR3aa: CASRTEGRRSLPYEQYF
CDR3nt: TGTGCCAGCAGGACTGAGGGGAGGAGATCCCTACCCTACGAGCAGTACTTC
j_gene: TRBJ2-7
abundance: NA
d_gene: NA
v_gene: TRBV28

CDR3aa: CAISPSGTSGEDTQYF
CDR3nt: TGTGCCATCAGTCCCTCGGGGACTAGCGGGGAGGATACGCAGTATTTT
j_gene: TRBJ2-3
abundance: few
d_gene: TRBD2
v_gene: TRBV6-6

CDR3aa: CASNSGTAKNIQYF
CDR3nt: TGTGCCAGCAACTCCGGGACAGCTAAAAACATTCAGTACTTC
j_gene: TRBJ2-4
abundance: NA
d_gene: TRBD1
v_gene: TRBV9

CDR3aa: CASSSRRVEHYEQYF
CDR3nt: TGTGCCAGCAGCTCTAGGAGGGTTGAACACTACGAGCAGTACTTC
j_gene: TRBJ2-7
abundance: NA
d_gene: NA
v_gene: TRBV7-3

CDR3aa: CASSEEYSGNTIYF
CDR3nt: TGCGCCAGCAGCGAAGAGTACTCTGGAAACACCATATATTTT
j_gene: TRBJ1-3
abundance: NA
d_gene: NA
v_gene: TRBV5-1

CDR3aa: CASSQKGSSYEQYF
CDR3nt: TGTGCCAGCAGTCAAAAAGGGAGCTCCTACGAGCAGTACTTC
j_gene: TRBJ2-7
abundance: NA
d_gene: NA
v_gene: TRBV6-9

CDR3aa: CASSVEVGYSYEQYF
CDR3nt: TGTGCCAGCAGCGTAGAGGTGGGGTACTCCTACGAGCAGTACTTC
j_gene: TRBJ2-7
abundance: once
d_gene: NA
v_gene: TRBV9

CDR3aa: CASSAYSGTGGNEQYF
CDR3nt: TGTGCCAGCAGTGCCTATTCCGGGACAGGGGGCAACGAGCAGTACTTC
j_gene: TRBJ2-7
abundance: many
d_gene: TRBD1
v_gene: TRBV25-1

CDR3aa: CASSRHGLAGGLYNEQFF
CDR3nt: TGTGCCAGCAGTAGACATGGACTAGCGGGAGGTCTCTACAATGAGCAGTTCTTC
j_gene: TRBJ2-1
abundance: NA
d_gene: TRBD2
v_gene: TRBV27

CDR3aa: CASSFGTGGINQPQHF
CDR3nt: TGTGCCAGCAGTTTCGGGACAGGGGGTATCAATCAGCCCCAGCATTTT
j_gene: TRBJ1-5
abundance: NA
d_gene: TRBD1
v_gene: TRBV28

CDR3aa: CASSYSKRGEAFF
CDR3nt: TGTGCCAGCAGTTACTCGAAACGGGGTGAAGCTTTCTTT
j_gene: TRBJ1-1
abundance: few
d_gene: NA
v_gene: TRBV6-5

CDR3aa: CASSTDRGKAETQYF
CDR3nt: TGTGCCAGCAGCACCGACAGGGGGAAGGCGGAGACCCAGTACTTC
j_gene: TRBJ2-5
abundance: NA
d_gene: TRBD1
v_gene: TRBV7-2

CDR3aa: CASRGTSGIHEQYF
CDR3nt: TGTGCCAGCAGGGGGACTAGCGGGATCCACGAGCAGTACTTC
j_gene: TRBJ2-7
abundance: NA
d_gene: TRBD2
v_gene: TRBV28

CDR3aa: CASSLGTRGYTF
CDR3nt: TGCGCCAGCAGCTTGGGGACACGGGGCTACACCTTC
j_gene: TRBJ1-2
abundance: NA
d_gene: NA
v_gene: TRBV5-1

CDR3aa: CASSQDTGRSGNTIYF
CDR3nt: TGCGCCAGCAGCCAAGATACGGGCAGGTCGGGAAACACCATATATTTT
j_gene: TRBJ1-3
abundance: NA
d_gene: NA
v_gene: TRBV4-1

CDR3aa: CATSRDGQGPQNDYTF
CDR3nt: TGTGCCACCAGCAGAGATGGACAGGGGCCGCAGAATGACTACACCTTC
j_gene: TRBJ1-2
abundance: NA
d_gene: TRBD1
v_gene: TRBV15

CDR3aa: CASSPEWSGSYNEQFF
CDR3nt: TGTGCCAGCAGCCCGGAGTGGAGCGGCTCGTACAATGAGCAGTTCTTC
j_gene: TRBJ2-1
abundance: NA
d_gene: NA
v_gene: TRBV5-4

CDR3aa: CSVDVAGGGEKLFF
CDR3nt: TGCAGCGTTGACGTGGCAGGGGGTGGGGAAAAACTGTTTTTT
j_gene: TRBJ1-4
abundance: NA
d_gene: TRBD1
v_gene: TRBV29-1

CDR3aa: CASRGAGGVETQYF
CDR3nt: TGTGCCAGCAGGGGGGCCGGAGGGGTAGAGACCCAGTACTTC
j_gene: TRBJ2-5
abundance: NA
d_gene: NA
v_gene: TRBV5-4

CDR3aa: CASSLKREGPQQFF
CDR3nt: TGTGCCAGCAGTTTAAAGCGGGAGGGCCCGCAGCAGTTCTTC
j_gene: TRBJ2-1
abundance: NA
d_gene: TRBD2
v_gene: TRBV27

CDR3aa: CARRRTLGYTDTQYF
CDR3nt: TGTGCCAGAAGGCGGACTTTGGGGTATACAGATACGCAGTATTTT
j_gene: TRBJ2-3
abundance: NA
d_gene: NA
v_gene: TRBV5-3

CDR3aa: CASRSPERYNEQFF
CDR3nt: TGTGCCAGCAGGTCTCCGGAACGCTACAATGAGCAGTTCTTC
j_gene: TRBJ2-1
abundance: NA
d_gene: NA
v_gene: TRBV28

CDR3aa: CAWSVTSGGYTF
CDR3nt: TGTGCCTGGAGTGTTACTAGCGGCGGCTACACCTTC
j_gene: TRBJ1-2
abundance: few
d_gene: NA
v_gene: TRBV30

CDR3aa: CASSTQLRQDRIQYF
CDR3nt: TGTGCCAGTAGCACCCAACTCCGACAGGATCGCATTCAGTACTTC
j_gene: TRBJ2-4
abundance: NA
d_gene: NA
v_gene: TRBV19

CDR3aa: CASSYGTGATGELFF
CDR3nt: TGTGCCAGCAGTTACGGGACAGGCGCCACCGGGGAGCTGTTTTTT
j_gene: TRBJ2-2
abundance: NA
d_gene: TRBD1
v_gene: TRBV6-5

CDR3aa: CASSEVGGGSYNEQFF
CDR3nt: TGTGCCAGCAGTGAAGTTGGCGGGGGCTCCTACAATGAGCAGTTCTTC
j_gene: TRBJ2-1
abundance: NA
d_gene: TRBD2
v_gene: TRBV6-1

CDR3aa: CASSSQGLNGYTF
CDR3nt: TGTGCCAGCAGCTCGCAGGGGTTGAATGGCTACACCTTC
j_gene: TRBJ1-2
abundance: NA
d_gene: NA
v_gene: TRBV5-6

CDR3aa: CAWTAYTDTQYF
CDR3nt: TGTGCCTGGACCGCCTATACAGATACGCAGTATTTT
j_gene: TRBJ2-3
abundance: NA
d_gene: NA
v_gene: TRBV30

CDR3aa: CATSRDGRAPLHGYTF
CDR3nt: TGTGCCACCAGCAGAGATGGAAGAGCACCACTTCATGGCTACACCTTC
j_gene: TRBJ1-2
abundance: NA
d_gene: NA
v_gene: TRBV15

CDR3aa: CASSSLDRITYEQYF
CDR3nt: TGTGCCAGCAGTTCACTGGACAGGATAACCTACGAGCAGTACTTC
j_gene: TRBJ2-7
abundance: NA
d_gene: TRBD1
v_gene: TRBV27

CDR3aa: CASSGTGMQETQYF
CDR3nt: TGTGCCAGTAGCGGGACAGGGATGCAAGAGACCCAGTACTTC
j_gene: TRBJ2-5
abundance: once
d_gene: TRBD1
v_gene: TRBV19

CDR3aa: CASSLWGGASTDTQYF
CDR3nt: TGTGCCAGCAGTTTATGGGGCGGGGCTAGCACAGATACGCAGTATTTT
j_gene: TRBJ2-3
abundance: NA
d_gene: NA
v_gene: TRBV28

CDR3aa: CASSHGQGSSSGNTIYF
CDR3nt: TGTGCCAGCTCCCACGGACAGGGCTCTAGCTCTGGAAACACCATATATTTT
j_gene: TRBJ1-3
abundance: few
d_gene: TRBD1
v_gene: TRBV9

CDR3aa: CASSPAQGDYGYTF
CDR3nt: TGTGCCAGCAGTCCCGCTCAGGGGGACTATGGCTACACCTTC
j_gene: TRBJ1-2
abundance: NA
d_gene: TRBD1
v_gene: TRBV6-5

CDR3aa: CASSPEGPGSVGNTEAFF
CDR3nt: TGTGCCAGCAGCCCAGAGGGCCCAGGGAGTGTGGGGAACACTGAAGCTTTCTTT
j_gene: TRBJ1-1
abundance: NA
d_gene: NA
v_gene: TRBV4-2

CDR3aa: CASSPHQGAAGNTIYF
CDR3nt: TGTGCCAGCAGCCCCCACCAGGGGGCTGCTGGAAACACCATATATTTT
j_gene: TRBJ1-3
abundance: NA
d_gene: TRBD1
v_gene: TRBV11-2

CDR3aa: CASSQATGASGSRRTYEQYF
CDR3nt: TGCGCCAGCAGCCAAGCGACCGGGGCTAGCGGATCCAGAAGGACCTACGAGCAGTACTTC
j_gene: TRBJ2-7
abundance: few
d_gene: TRBD2
v_gene: TRBV4-1

CDR3aa: CASSGQIGEKLFF
CDR3nt: TGTGCCAGCAGCGGCCAGATCGGTGAAAAACTGTTTTTT
j_gene: TRBJ1-4
abundance: NA
d_gene: NA
v_gene: TRBV7-6

CDR3aa: CAGWDRATGELFF
CDR3nt: TGCGCCGGATGGGACAGGGCAACCGGGGAGCTGTTTTTT
j_gene: TRBJ2-2
abundance: few
d_gene: TRBD1
v_gene: TRBV23-1

CDR3aa: CARARVRPINNEQFF
CDR3nt: TGTGCCCGCGCAAGGGTAAGACCCATAAACAATGAGCAGTTCTTC
j_gene: TRBJ2-1
abundance: NA
d_gene: NA
v_gene: TRBV28

CDR3aa: CASGGWMNTEAFF
CDR3nt: TGTGCCAGCGGGGGGTGGATGAACACTGAAGCTTTCTTT
j_gene: TRBJ1-1
abundance: NA
d_gene: NA
v_gene: TRBV5-8

CDR3aa: CASSEAGQRPLGYEKLFF
CDR3nt: TGTGCCAGCAGTGAAGCCGGACAGAGGCCCCTCGGGTACGAAAAACTGTTTTTT
j_gene: TRBJ1-4
abundance: once
d_gene: NA
v_gene: TRBV6-1

CDR3aa: CASSLQLAGGRGNEQFF
CDR3nt: TGTGCCAGCAGCCTACAACTAGCGGGAGGGCGTGGTAATGAGCAGTTCTTC
j_gene: TRBJ2-1
abundance: NA
d_gene: TRBD2
v_gene: TRBV2

CDR3aa: CASSLPGAETQYF
CDR3nt: TGTGCCAGCAGTTTACCGGGGGCAGAGACCCAGTACTTC
j_gene: TRBJ2-5
abundance: NA
d_gene: NA
v_gene: TRBV28

CDR3aa: CASSTTGGNEKLFF
CDR3nt: TGCGCCAGCAGCACGACAGGGGGCAATGAAAAACTGTTTTTT
j_gene: TRBJ1-4
abundance: NA
d_gene: TRBD1
v_gene: TRBV5-1

CDR3aa: CASSHQDPGRRGYTF
CDR3nt: TGTGCCAGCAGCCACCAAGACCCAGGGCGGCGTGGCTACACCTTC
j_gene: TRBJ1-2
abundance: many
d_gene: NA
v_gene: TRBV14

CDR3aa: CASRLTGRGTEAFF
CDR3nt: TGTGCCAGCAGACTGACAGGGAGGGGCACTGAAGCTTTCTTT
j_gene: TRBJ1-1
abundance: NA
d_gene: TRBD1
v_gene: TRBV5-6

CDR3aa: CASRVWGTSGSTDTQYF
CDR3nt: TGTGCCAGCAGGGTCTGGGGCACTAGCGGGAGCACAGATACGCAGTATTTT
j_gene: TRBJ2-3
abundance: few
d_gene: TRBD2
v_gene: TRBV2

CDR3aa: CASSLGPRGEQFF
CDR3nt: TGTGCCAGCAGTTTAGGACCGAGGGGGGAGCAGTTCTTC
j_gene: TRBJ2-1
abundance: NA
d_gene: NA
v_gene: TRBV28

CDR3aa: CASSAVPDNEQFF
CDR3nt: TGTGCCAGCAGCGCGGTGCCCGACAATGAGCAGTTCTTC
j_gene: TRBJ2-1
abundance: many
d_gene: NA
v_gene: TRBV11-3

CDR3aa: CASSQDDSGRYYF
CDR3nt: TGCGCCAGCAGCCAAGATGACTCGGGACGCTATTACTTC
j_gene: TRBJ2-5
abundance: NA
d_gene: NA
v_gene: TRBV4-1

CDR3aa: CASSLWGEPQHF
CDR3nt: TGTGCCAGCAGCTTGTGGGGAGAGCCCCAGCATTTT
j_gene: TRBJ1-5
abundance: NA
d_gene: NA
v_gene: TRBV5-6

CDR3aa: CASSLVVSGSTDEQFF
CDR3nt: TGTGCCAGCAGCTTAGTGGTCAGCGGGAGCACAGATGAGCAGTTCTTC
j_gene: TRBJ2-1
abundance: NA
d_gene: TRBD2
v_gene: TRBV7-1